This TCR beta chain was recovered during a study of monozygotic twins with inflammatory bowel disease. Each donor gave roughly 2.5 ml of peripheral blood. Total RNA from whole blood was isolated with no T cell sorting. During cDNA synthesis, UMIs that each contained a 6-nucleotide sample barcode were added by means of template switching. TCRdb reprocessed the 5' RACE reads, with one entry per CDR3 protein and no DNA. This listing includes 350,000 to 400,000 distinct CDR3 sequences. Sequences were obtained from blood. This TCR came from a human donor with ulcerative colitis or Crohn's disease, or a healthy co-twin of an affected twin (not recorded which).

The CDR3 region is CASSYANTGELFF. The chain has TRBV6-5 and TRBJ2-2. The CDR3 is made up of 13 amino acids. The germline V gene has CDR1 MNHEY and CDR2 SVGAGI.